The 32 T cell receptor delta chains below all came from one sample that was sequenced in a study of gamma-delta chains in newborns, infants, children. TCRdb fed the reads into CATT to redo clone calling. The sample contains several thousand delta-chain clones, 3% to 3.5% of which appear only once. Sequenced input: blood. The receptors come from a child who was a newborn, infant or young child, either healthy, febrile or measles-vaccinated (not recorded which).

There are a few counts of this clone. The protein TCRdb lists belongs to a much larger clone and differs from this DNA's translation at residue 11, which points to a read error; the protein shown is made from the DNA. The rearrangement joins TRDV2 to TRDJ3; 10 positions match TRDD3. The V segment lost 0 bases and the J segment 5 bases; nucleotides outside the gene matches: 6. Germline V gene lookup returns CDR1 GEAIGNYY and CDR2 EKD. The CDR3 contains 18 residues. CDR3 in amino acids: CACDTVSGGYRDTRQMFF. In nucleotides, the CDR3 is TGTGCCTGTGACACCGTAAGTGGGGGATACCGGGACACCCGACAGATGTTTTTC.

By share, this clone ranks as medium-sized. The sample has other DNA sequences that encode this CDR3 too. This chain connects TRDV2 to TRDJ2; tentative D call: TRDD3 (6 bases). The CDR3 runs 15 residues. Germline V CDR1 and CDR2: GEAIGNYY, EKD. Trimming stripped 3 bases from V and 3 bases from J, with 13 bases between. As DNA, the CDR3 is TGTGCCTGTGACGCGGTGGGGGCTCTGACAGCACAACTCTTCTTT. It encodes CACDAVGALTAQLFF.

This clone is classed as medium-sized. The CDR3 DNA follows: TGTGCCTGTGACACTGGGGGGACAGCACAACTCTTCTTT. The encoded protein is CACDTGGTAQLFF. The chain uses TRDV2 and TRDJ2; tentative D call: TRDD3 (6 bases). CDR3 length equals 13 residues. Deletions cut 1 base from V and 4 bases from J, with 6 bases between. Germline V gene lookup returns CDR1 GEAIGNYY and CDR2 EKD.

For this clone: A junction end diverges from the germline sequence, so it may reflect a read error. This chain joins TRDV1 and TRDJ1; TRDD3 aligns across 13 bases. The CDR3 is made up of 20 amino acids. Germline CDR1 is TSWWSYY and CDR2 is QGS. DNA for the CDR3: TGTGCTCTTGGGGAACTTCGTACTGGGGGATACGCGCGGTACACCGATAAACCCATCTTT. It yields the protein CALGELRTGGYARYTDKPIF.

This clone has just a few counts. This may come from a read error, since a much larger clone is one base off. The J gene is TRDJ3, the V gene TRDV2; TRDD3 agrees at 8 bases. The CDR3 has 20 amino acids. J lost 0 bases, V lost 0 bases, and 9 bases had no gene match. Germline CDR1 is GEAIGNYY and CDR2 is EKD. The CDR3 loop is CACDTYWGVASSWDTRQMFF. The CDR3 region has the DNA TGTGCCTGTGACACCTACTGGGGGGTCGCGAGCTCCTGGGACACCCGACAGATGTTTTTC.

This clone was observed many times. The rearrangement links TRDV2 to TRDJ3; TRDD3 matches 7 bases. CDR3 length equals 19 residues. Germline CDR1 and CDR2: GEAIGNYY and EKD. J gave up 0 bases and V 0 bases, and 7 bases lay outside the gene matches. The CDR3 region is CACDTVGYAGSWDTRQMFF. In DNA form, the CDR3 reads TGTGCCTGTGACACCGTAGGATACGCAGGCTCCTGGGACACCCGACAGATGTTTTTC.

To note about this clone: A much larger clone differs by one base, so this may be a read error. This specimen includes other DNA sequences encoding the same CDR3. V and J are TRDV2 and TRDJ3, with D possibly TRDD3 on 5 matching bases. The V end lost 1 base, the J end lost 3 bases, and 12 bases lay between the germline ends. The CDR3 contains 17 residues. The germline CDR1 and CDR2 sequences are GEAIGNYY and EKD. The CDR3 DNA is TGTGCCTGTGACACTACTGGAGGATACTGGGACACCCGACAGATGTTTTTC. The encoded protein is CACDTTGGYWDTRQMFF.

This clone was counted between two and nine times. The chain uses TRDV2 and TRDJ3; 11 nucleotides match TRDD3. The J gene, missing from TCRdb, was assigned here through DNA to germline matching. Germline assignment: CDR1 GEAIGNYY and CDR2 EKD. After removal of 3 bases from V and 0 bases from J, the junction contained 6 bases not matched to a gene. The CDR3 has 19 residues. The CDR3 region is CACDSLGDRSSWDTRQMFF. The CDR3 nucleotides read TGTGCCTGTGACTCACTGGGGGATAGGAGCTCCTGGGACACCCGACAGATGTTTTTC.

In its sample, this clone was seen a few times. This chain joins TRDV2 and TRDJ3, with 11 bases aligning to TRDD3. J gave up 0 bases and V 0 bases, and 3 bases lay outside the gene matches. Germline V CDR1 and CDR2: GEAIGNYY, EKD. The CDR3 contains 19 residues. CDR3 sequence (DNA): TGTGCCTGTGACACCGATACTGGGGGATACTCCTGGGACACCCGACAGATGTTTTTC. Amino acid sequence: CACDTDTGGYSWDTRQMFF.

This sequence joins TRDV2 and TRDJ3; 7 nucleotides agree with TRDD3. This CDR3 is built from 20 residues. Germline lookup yields CDR1 GEAIGNYY and CDR2 EKD. V was pared by 0 bases and J by 0 bases, with 10 bases of the junction left unmatched. The chain's CDR3 is CACDTVLGGFSSWDTRQMFF. CDR3 nucleotides: TGTGCCTGTGACACCGTGCTCGGGGGATTTAGCTCCTGGGACACCCGACAGATGTTTTTC.

This clone came up a few times. This may arise from a read error, as a much more abundant clone is one base away. The chain is built from TRDV2 and TRDJ1; 7 bases are shared with TRDD3. Per germline, CDR1 GEAIGNYY and CDR2 EKD. Trimming removed 0 bases from V and 4 bases from J; junction bases left unmatched: 7. The length of the CDR3 is 15 residues. CDR3 DNA: TGTGCCTGTGACACCCAGGGGATAGCGGGCGATAAACTCATCTTT. It encodes CACDTQGIAGDKLIF.

The table lists this clone with a few counts. Germline and junction disagree at one end, which may indicate a read error. J is TRDJ3 and V is TRDV2, with 10 bases matching TRDD3. There are 20 residues in the CDR3. The germline V gene encodes CDR1 GEAIGNYY and CDR2 EKD. CDR3 region: CACDGVLGDRSSWDARQMFF. The CDR3 DNA reads TGTGCCTGTGACGGGGTACTGGGGGATCGGAGTTCCTGGGACGCCCGACAGATGTTTTTC.

This clone was detected a few times. Only one base separates this from a far larger clonotype, so it likely reflects a read error. The chain is built from TRDV2 and TRDJ1, with 11 bases aligning to TRDD3. Germline V gene sequence: CDR1 GEAIGNYY, CDR2 EKD. Unmatched junction bases numbered 9, after V lost 6 bases and J lost 4 bases. The CDR3 length is 15 residues. The CDR3 DNA reads TGTGCCTGTTACATACTGGGGGATAGTAACGATAAACTCATCTTT. This translates into CACYILGDSNDKLIF.

This clone was seen more than once but under ten times. A read error is likely here: a far larger clone is one base away. This chain connects TRDV2 to TRDJ3; 12 positions match TRDD3. Germline CDR1 reads GEAIGNYY; CDR2 reads EKD. The CDR3 extends over 18 amino acids. The CDR3 here is CACDTVLGDTWDARQMFF. The CDR3 DNA sequence: TGTGCCTGTGACACCGTACTGGGGGATACCTGGGACGCCCGACAGATGTTTTTC.

The V gene is TRDV1, the J gene TRDJ2, with 9 bases aligning to TRDD2. Germline V lookup: CDR1 TSWWSYY, CDR2 QGS. V was clipped by 4 bases and J by 8 bases; unmatched bases: 17. This CDR3 is 18 amino acids long. CDR3 amino acids: CALGGPSYLGMCRAQLFF. As DNA, the CDR3 is TGTGCTCTTGGGGGGCCTTCCTACTTGGGGATGTGTAGGGCACAACTCTTCTTT.

By share of the sample, this clone is medium-sized. Other DNA sequences of this sample code for an identical CDR3. V gene TRDV2 combines with J gene TRDJ2, with 9 bases that match TRDD3. The V gene's germline CDR1 is GEAIGNYY and CDR2 EKD. This CDR3 spans 17 amino acids. J lost 2 bases, V lost 1 base, and 7 bases had no gene match. Here the CDR3 reads CACDTIGDTSLTAQLFF. For the CDR3, the DNA is TGTGCCTGTGACACGATCGGGGATACGTCCTTGACAGCACAACTCTTCTTT.

This clone was seen more than once but under ten times. A much larger clone differs from this one at a single base, so this may be a read error. The chain uses TRDV2 and TRDJ3; 11 nucleotides agree with TRDD3. Trimming removed 2 bases from V and 2 bases from J; junction bases left unmatched: 10. The CDR3 extends over 20 amino acids. From germline, CDR1 is GEAIGNYY and CDR2 EKD. CDR3 sequence: CACDILGDRRSPWDTRQMFF. Written as DNA, the CDR3 is TGTGCCTGTGACATACTGGGGGATAGAAGGAGCCCCTGGGACACCCGACAGATGTTTTTC.

The sample holds a few counts of this clone. A clone one base away is much larger, so this may be a read error. This chain uses TRDV2 with TRDJ3; 10 bases are a match to TRDD3. No J gene is reported in TCRdb; it was inferred here by comparing the DNA with germline. The CDR3 runs 22 residues. V lost 2 bases, J lost 0 bases, and 15 bases stayed unmatched. CDR1 is GEAIGNYY and CDR2 is EKD in the germline V gene. The CDR3 spells CACDSAYTGGSRSSWDTRQMFF. CDR3 DNA: TGTGCCTGTGACAGCGCGTATACTGGGGGATCCAGAAGCTCCTGGGACACCCGACAGATGTTTTTC.

This clone is labeled as medium-sized. The rearrangement joins TRDV2 to TRDJ1; 11 bases map to TRDD3. The junction had 10 bases not matched to a gene; V was cut back by 0 bases and J by 2 bases. Germline loops: CDR1 GEAIGNYY, CDR2 EKD. This CDR3 spans 18 amino acids. The chain's CDR3 is CACDTVLGDIKDTDKLIF. Here the CDR3 DNA reads TGTGCCTGTGACACCGTACTGGGGGATATAAAGGATACCGATAAACTCATCTTT.

No V gene was called, and the J gene is TRDJ3; TRDD3, as called in the table, went unchecked against the DNA. CDR3 size: 20 residues. In nucleotides, the CDR3 is TGTGCCTGTGACACCGTACTGGGTGATACTAGCTCCTGGGACACCCGACAGGTGTTTTTC. This codes for CACDTVLGDTSSWDTRQVFF.

In its sample, this clone was seen a few times. A read error may explain this, as a much larger clone is one base away. Different DNA sequences within this sample yield the same CDR3. The rearrangement links TRDV2 to TRDJ3, with 8 bases matching TRDD3. Germline CDR1 is GEAIGNYY and CDR2 is EKD. The ends lost 1 base at V and 0 bases at J; junction bases unmatched: 7. The CDR3 spans 19 residues. The CDR3 protein is CACDTGWGMSSWDTRQMFF. The CDR3 DNA reads as TGTGCCTGTGACACGGGATGGGGGATGAGCTCCTGGGACACCCGACAGATGTTTTTC.

This clone is deemed medium-sized (0.01 to 0.1%). A read error likely explains this, since a far larger clone differs by one base. The rearrangement links TRDV2 to TRDJ1; D is unclear. This CDR3 comprises 14 residues. V lost 2 bases, J lost 0 bases, and 9 bases lay in between. The germline gives CDR1 GEAIGNYY, CDR2 EKD. CDR3 protein: CACDILRDTDKLIF. CDR3 bases: TGTGCCTGTGACATACTGAGGGACACCGATAAACTCATCTTT.

This clone has more than one count but fewer than ten. This specimen includes other DNA sequences encoding the same CDR3. Written as DNA, the CDR3 is TGTGCTCTTGGGGAAGGGGGATACACCGATAAACTCATCTTT. The encoded protein is CALGEGGYTDKLIF. The chain recombines TRDV1 with TRDJ1, with 7 bases identical to TRDD3. The trim removed 2 bases at V and 0 bases at J, leaving 0 bases unmatched. Germline assignment: CDR1 TSWWSYY and CDR2 QGS. This CDR3 is built from 14 residues.

This clone turned up a few times. One end of the junction is discordant with germline, which a read error may explain. Additional DNA sequences in this sample encode the identical CDR3. V usage is TRDV3 and J usage is TRDJ1, with 8 bases identical to TRDD3. Germline lookup yields CDR1 TVYSNPD and CDR2 GDNSRS (reference sequence). The CDR3 totals 12 residues. The CDR3 loop is CALLGDTDKLIF. Written as DNA, the CDR3 is TGCGCCTTACTGGGGGACACCGATAAACTCATCTTT.

The chain employs TRDV2 and TRDJ3; 11 bases align to TRDD3. Germline V gene data show CDR1 as GEAIGNYY and CDR2 as EKD. Trimming took 1 base from V and 2 from J; bases not matched to a gene: 6. CDR3 length equals 19 residues. The DNA for the CDR3 is TGTGCCTGTGACACGGGCTGGGGGATACAAACCTGGGACACCCGACAGATGTTTTTC. Protein product: CACDTGWGIQTWDTRQMFF.

Turning to this clone: One end of the junction varies from germline; a read error may be responsible. The chain is built from TRDV2 and TRDJ1, with D hard to call. Germline CDR1 and CDR2: GEAIGNYY and EKD. The CDR3 is 15 residues long. This CDR3 is CACDFLRGYTDELIF. In DNA, the CDR3 is TGTGCCTGTGACTTTTTGAGGGGCTACACCGATGAACTCATCTTT.

This clone has only a few counts. The chain combines TRDV2 with TRDJ2, with 8 bases aligning to TRDD3. The CDR3 covers 16 residues. The germline gives CDR1 GEAIGNYY, CDR2 EKD. Losses at the gene ends were 3 bases for V and 0 bases for J; bases not matched to a gene: 5. CDR3: CACDGVGDALTAQLFF. The CDR3 nucleotides read TGTGCCTGTGACGGGGTGGGGGATGCTTTGACAGCACAACTCTTCTTT.

A few counts support this clone. A far larger clone is only one base removed, so a read error is likely. The CDR3 DNA is TGTGCCTGTGACGTACTGGGGGATACGGCAGCACAACTCTTCTTT. It codes for CACDVLGDTAAQLFF. The V and J genes are TRDV2 and TRDJ2; 13 bases are shared with TRDD3. Germline V gene data show CDR1 as GEAIGNYY and CDR2 as EKD. The CDR3 contains 15 residues. The V segment lost 3 bases and the J segment 6 bases; nucleotides outside the gene matches: 3.

With regard to this clone: A single base separates this from a much larger clone, so it may be a read error. Within the sample, other DNA sequences also encode this same CDR3. This rearrangement joins TRDV2 to TRDJ3; D perhaps matches TRDD3 (5 bases). Germline-derived CDR1 and CDR2 are GEAIGNYY and EKD. This CDR3 region has 18 residues. CDR3 DNA: TGTGCCTGTGACACCTTAGGGGTGAGCTCCTGGGACACCCGGCAGATGTTTTTC. Its protein is CACDTLGVSSWDTRQMFF.

This clone has only a few counts. TCRdb's entry gives the protein of a much larger clone, which mismatches this DNA's translation at residue 6, likely from a read error; the protein reported here is translated from the DNA. V is TRDV2 and J is TRDJ1, with D possibly TRDD3 on 5 matching bases. This CDR3 has 13 amino acids. The germline CDR1 and CDR2 sequences are GEAIGNYY and EKD. V was cut by 0 bases and J by 4 bases, with 8 bases left in between. CDR3 amino acids: CACDTRGGDKLIF. The CDR3 nucleotides are TGTGCCTGTGACACCCGGGGGGGCGATAAACTCATCTTT.

This clone is termed medium-sized. CDR3 in DNA: TGTGCAGCAAGCGCGTTTTACACCGATAAACTCATCTTT. Translation gives CAASAFYTDKLIF. This chain uses TRAV29/DV5 with TRDJ1; no clear D. Trimming pared 0 bases from V and 0 bases from J, leaving 6 bases between. The CDR3 contains 13 residues. The V gene's germline CDR1 is NSMFDY and CDR2 ISSIKDK.

By share of the sample, this clone is medium-sized. Other nucleotide sequences in the sample specify the same CDR3. The CDR3: CACDTGVHSSWDTRQMFF. CDR3 nucleotides: TGTGCCTGTGACACCGGAGTTCATAGCTCCTGGGACACCCGACAGATGTTTTTC. The rearrangement links TRDV2 to TRDJ3, with D unclear. Germline CDR1 GEAIGNYY, CDR2 EKD. The CDR3 totals 18 residues. Trimming removed 0 bases from V and 0 bases from J, with 11 bases in between.